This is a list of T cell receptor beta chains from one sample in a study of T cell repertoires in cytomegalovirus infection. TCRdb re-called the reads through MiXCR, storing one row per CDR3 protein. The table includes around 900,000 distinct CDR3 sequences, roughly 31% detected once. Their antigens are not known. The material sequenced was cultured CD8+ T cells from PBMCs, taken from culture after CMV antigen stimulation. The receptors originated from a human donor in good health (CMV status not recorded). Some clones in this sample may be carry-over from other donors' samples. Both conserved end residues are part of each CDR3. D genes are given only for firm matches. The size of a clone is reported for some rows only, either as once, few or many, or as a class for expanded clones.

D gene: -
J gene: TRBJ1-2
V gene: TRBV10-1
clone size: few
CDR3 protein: CASSDGGPYGYTF
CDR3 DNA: TGCGCCAGCAGTGATGGGGGCCCCTATGGCTACACCTTC

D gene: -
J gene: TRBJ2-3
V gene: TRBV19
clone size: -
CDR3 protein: CASSIVTASDTQYF
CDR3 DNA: TGTGCCAGTAGTATAGTGACGGCTAGCGATACGCAGTATTTT

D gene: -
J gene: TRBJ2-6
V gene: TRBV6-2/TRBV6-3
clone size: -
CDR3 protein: CASSHYIPDSSGTNVLTF
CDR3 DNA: TGTGCCAGCAGTCATTACATACCCGACAGCTCTGGGACCAACGTCCTGACTTTT

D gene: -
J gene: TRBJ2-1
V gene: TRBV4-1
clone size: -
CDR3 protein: CASSQVPGDSYNEQFF
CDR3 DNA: TGCGCCAGCAGCCAAGTTCCAGGAGATTCCTACAATGAGCAGTTCTTC

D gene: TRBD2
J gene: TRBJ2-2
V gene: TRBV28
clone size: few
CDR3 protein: CASSSRSSGGANTGELFF
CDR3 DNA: TGTGCCAGCAGTTCTCGGAGTAGCGGGGGGGCGAACACCGGGGAGCTGTTTTTT

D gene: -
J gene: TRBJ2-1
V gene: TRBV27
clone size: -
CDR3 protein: CASSFTISAVDEQFF
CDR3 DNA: TGTGCCAGCAGTTTTACGATCAGCGCAGTCGATGAGCAGTTCTTC

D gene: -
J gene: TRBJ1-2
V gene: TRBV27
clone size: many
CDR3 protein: CASSPSKVYGYTF
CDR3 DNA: TGTGCCAGCAGCCCCTCTAAAGTCTATGGCTACACCTTC

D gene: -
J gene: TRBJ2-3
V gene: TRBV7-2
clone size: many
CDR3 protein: CASSLVGSATDTQYF
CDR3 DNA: TGTGCCAGCAGCTTAGTTGGGAGCGCCACAGATACGCAGTATTTT

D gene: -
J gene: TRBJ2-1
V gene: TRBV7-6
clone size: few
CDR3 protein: CASSSPGTRTRNEQFF
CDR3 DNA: TGTGCCAGCAGCTCCCCCGGGACCCGAACGAGGAATGAGCAGTTCTTC

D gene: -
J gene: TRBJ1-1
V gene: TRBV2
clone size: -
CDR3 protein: CATGKGNMNTEAFF
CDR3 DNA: TGTGCTACCGGGAAAGGCAATATGAACACTGAAGCTTTCTTT

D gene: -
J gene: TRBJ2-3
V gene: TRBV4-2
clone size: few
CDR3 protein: CASSQDTVLWSTDTQYF
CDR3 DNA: TGTGCCAGCAGCCAGGATACGGTACTGTGGAGCACAGATACGCAGTATTTT

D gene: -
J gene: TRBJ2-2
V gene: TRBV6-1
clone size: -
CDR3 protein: CASCEPRGGGPNTGELFF
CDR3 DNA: TGTGCCAGCTGTGAGCCTCGGGGCGGAGGCCCGAACACCGGGGAGCTGTTTTTT

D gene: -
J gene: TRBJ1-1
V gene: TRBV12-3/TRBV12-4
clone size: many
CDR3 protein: CASSWGALYTGRDTEAFF
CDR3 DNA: TGTGCCAGCAGTTGGGGAGCTCTATACACAGGAAGGGACACTGAAGCTTTCTTT

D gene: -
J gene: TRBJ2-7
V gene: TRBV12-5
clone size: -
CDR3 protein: CASGLGQNYEQYF
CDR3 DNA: TGTGCTAGTGGTTTGGGACAAAACTACGAGCAGTACTTC

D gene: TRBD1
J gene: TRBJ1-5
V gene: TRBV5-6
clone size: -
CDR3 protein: CASSFGQVGASQPQHF
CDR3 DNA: TGTGCCAGCAGCTTCGGACAGGTTGGGGCAAGTCAGCCCCAGCATTTT

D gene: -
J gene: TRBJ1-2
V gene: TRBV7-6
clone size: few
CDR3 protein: CASSLEIGHGNYGYTF
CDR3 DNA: TGTGCCAGCAGCTTAGAGATAGGACACGGGAACTATGGCTACACCTTC

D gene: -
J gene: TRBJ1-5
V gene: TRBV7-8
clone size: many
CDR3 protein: CASSLGGVYGDQPQHF
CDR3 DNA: TGTGCCAGCAGCTTAGGGGGGGTATATGGCGATCAGCCCCAGCATTTT

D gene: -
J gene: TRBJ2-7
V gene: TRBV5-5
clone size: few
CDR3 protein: CASSLRDGAYEQYF
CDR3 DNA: TGTGCCAGCAGCCTCCGGGACGGGGCCTACGAGCAGTACTTC

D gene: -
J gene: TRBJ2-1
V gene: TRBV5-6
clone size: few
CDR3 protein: CASSYRSDEQFF
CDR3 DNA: TGTGCCAGCAGTTACAGGTCCGATGAGCAGTTCTTC

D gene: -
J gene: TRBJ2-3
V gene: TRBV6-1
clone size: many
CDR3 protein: CASSNEGSQGDTQYF
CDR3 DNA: TGTGCCAGCAGTAACGAAGGGTCGCAAGGAGATACGCAGTATTTT

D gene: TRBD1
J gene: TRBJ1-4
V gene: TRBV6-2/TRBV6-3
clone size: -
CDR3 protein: CASSYSIRGYEKLFF
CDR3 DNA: TGTGCCAGCAGTTACTCGATCAGGGGGTATGAAAAACTGTTTTTT

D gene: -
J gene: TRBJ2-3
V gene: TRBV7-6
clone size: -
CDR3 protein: CASSSNLADTQYF
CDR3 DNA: TGTGCCAGCAGCTCAAACCTGGCAGATACGCAGTATTTT

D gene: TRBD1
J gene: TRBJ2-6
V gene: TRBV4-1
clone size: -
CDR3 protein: CASSHSTGAGANVLTF
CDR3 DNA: TGCGCCAGCAGCCATTCAACAGGGGCTGGGGCCAACGTCCTGACTTTC

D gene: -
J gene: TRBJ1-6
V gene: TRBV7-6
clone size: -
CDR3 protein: CASSLKGNLESPLHF
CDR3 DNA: TGTGCCAGCAGCTTAAAGGGTAACTTGGAATCACCCCTCCACTTT

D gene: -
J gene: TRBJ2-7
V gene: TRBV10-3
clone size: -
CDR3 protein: CAIRKTESSYEQYF
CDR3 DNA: TGTGCCATCAGAAAAACAGAGAGCTCCTACGAGCAGTACTTC

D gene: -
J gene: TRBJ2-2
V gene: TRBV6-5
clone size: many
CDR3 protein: CAAERANTGELFF
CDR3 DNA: TGTGCCGCGGAGAGGGCGAACACCGGGGAGCTGTTTTTT

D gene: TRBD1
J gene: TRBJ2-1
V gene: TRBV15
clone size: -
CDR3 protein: CATSRTGTAIYNEQFF
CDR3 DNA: TGTGCCACCAGCAGAACCGGGACAGCGATCTACAATGAGCAGTTCTTC

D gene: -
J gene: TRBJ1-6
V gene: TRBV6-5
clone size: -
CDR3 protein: CASSTWTVSDSPLHF
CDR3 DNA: TGTGCCAGCAGTACCTGGACCGTCTCCGATTCACCCCTCCACTTT

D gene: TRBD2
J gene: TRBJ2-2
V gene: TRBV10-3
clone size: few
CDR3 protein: CAIRGTSGGANGELFF
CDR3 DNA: TGTGCCATCAGGGGGACTAGCGGGGGGGCCAACGGGGAGCTGTTTTTT

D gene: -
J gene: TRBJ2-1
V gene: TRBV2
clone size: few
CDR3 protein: CASRVTTFGTYNEQFF
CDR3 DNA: TGTGCCAGCCGAGTAACAACCTTTGGGACCTACAATGAGCAGTTCTTC

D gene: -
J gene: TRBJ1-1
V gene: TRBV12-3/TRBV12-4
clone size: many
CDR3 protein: CASSWAGTEAFF
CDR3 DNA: TGTGCCAGCAGTTGGGCGGGCACTGAAGCTTTCTTT

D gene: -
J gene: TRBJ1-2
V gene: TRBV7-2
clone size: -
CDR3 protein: CASSLETVPRRGYTF
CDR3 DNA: TGTGCCAGCAGCTTAGAAACCGTCCCTCGCCGGGGCTACACCTTC

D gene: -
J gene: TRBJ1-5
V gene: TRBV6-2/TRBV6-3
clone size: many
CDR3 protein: CASSYSGKGGNQPQHF
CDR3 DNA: TGTGCCAGCAGTTACTCAGGGAAGGGGGGAAATCAGCCCCAGCATTTT

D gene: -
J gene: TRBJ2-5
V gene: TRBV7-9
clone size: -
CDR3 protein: CASSDLQETQYF
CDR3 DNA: TGTGCCAGCAGCGACCTTCAAGAGACCCAGTACTTC

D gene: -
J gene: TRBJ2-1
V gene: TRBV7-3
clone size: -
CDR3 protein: CASSSRGSPIDEQFF
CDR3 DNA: TGTGCCAGCAGCTCGAGGGGGTCCCCTATAGATGAGCAGTTCTTC

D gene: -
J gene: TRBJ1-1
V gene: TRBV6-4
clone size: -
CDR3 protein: CASSDSSLDRGHTEAFF
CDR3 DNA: TGTGCCAGCAGTGACTCGAGTCTTGACCGGGGCCACACTGAAGCTTTCTTT

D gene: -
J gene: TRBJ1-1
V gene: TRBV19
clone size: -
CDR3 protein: CASSVKGHMNTEAFF
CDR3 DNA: TGTGCCAGTAGCGTTAAGGGGCACATGAACACTGAAGCTTTCTTT

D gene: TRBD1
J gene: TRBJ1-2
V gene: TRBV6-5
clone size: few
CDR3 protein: CASSYSTGPHGYTF
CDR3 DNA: TGTGCCAGCAGTTACTCGACAGGGCCCCATGGCTACACCTTC

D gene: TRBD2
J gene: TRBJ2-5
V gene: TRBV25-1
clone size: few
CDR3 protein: CASSWTSGALPQETQYF
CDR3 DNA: TGTGCCAGCTCCTGGACTAGCGGGGCTTTACCTCAAGAGACCCAGTACTTC

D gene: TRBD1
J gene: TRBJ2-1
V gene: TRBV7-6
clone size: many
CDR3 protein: CASRPTGGYHYNEQFF
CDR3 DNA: TGTGCCAGCAGGCCTACAGGGGGATATCATTACAATGAGCAGTTCTTC

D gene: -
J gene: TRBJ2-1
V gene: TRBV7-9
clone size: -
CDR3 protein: CASSSPTLDEQFF
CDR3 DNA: TGTGCCAGCAGCTCCCCGACATTGGATGAGCAGTTCTTC

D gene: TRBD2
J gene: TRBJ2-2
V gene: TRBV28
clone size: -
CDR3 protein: CASSSPPETIAGVNTGELFF
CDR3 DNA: TGTGCCAGCAGTTCCCCCCCCGAAACAATAGCGGGAGTGAACACCGGGGAGCTGTTTTTT

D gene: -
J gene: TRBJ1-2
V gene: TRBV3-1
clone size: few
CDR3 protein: CASTAGGYYGYTF
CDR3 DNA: TGTGCCAGCACCGCCGGGGGCTACTATGGCTACACCTTC

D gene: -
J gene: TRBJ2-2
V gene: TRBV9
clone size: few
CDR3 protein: CASSVEGHLTGELFF
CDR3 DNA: TGTGCCAGCAGCGTAGAGGGACATCTCACCGGGGAGCTGTTTTTT

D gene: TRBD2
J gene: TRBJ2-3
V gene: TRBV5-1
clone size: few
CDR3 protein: CASSFSGGAVIGTDTQYF
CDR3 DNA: TGCGCCAGCAGCTTTAGCGGGGGGGCCGTAATTGGCACAGATACGCAGTATTTT

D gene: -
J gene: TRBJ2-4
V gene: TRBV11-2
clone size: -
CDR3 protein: CASSRPDPGVAKNIQYF
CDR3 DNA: TGTGCCAGCAGCCGTCCCGACCCGGGGGTTGCCAAAAACATTCAGTACTTC

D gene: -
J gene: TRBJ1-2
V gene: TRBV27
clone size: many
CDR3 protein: CASSTKPGYYGYTF
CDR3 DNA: TGTGCCAGCAGTACTAAACCTGGGTACTATGGCTACACCTTC

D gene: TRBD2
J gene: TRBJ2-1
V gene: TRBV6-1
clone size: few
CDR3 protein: CASSSAKTSGAPNRNEQFF
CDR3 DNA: TGTGCCAGCAGTTCCGCGAAAACTAGCGGGGCCCCAAATCGCAATGAGCAGTTCTTC